Following are 8 T cell receptor beta chains from one sample sequenced in a study of blood T cells in healthy people across ages. It was with a sample-barcoded 5' primer and a J-beta primer mix that a second PCR of about 6 to 11 cycles was run. TCRdb redid the calling of the 5' RACE reads with MiXCR, one entry per CDR3 protein. The data contain hundreds of thousands of distinct CDR3 sequences, about 25% of them seen just once; the ten biggest clones take up more than 8%. These data also formed part of another study, on T cells of mothers and their children.

The specimen was blood. The receptors shown here come from a boy aged 10-17 years in good health.

The rearrangement links TRBV10-3 to TRBJ1-1; D gene ambiguous. CDR1 is ENHRY and CDR2 is SYGVKD in the germline V gene. The CDR3 totals 12 residues. V lost 3 bases and J 5 bases, leaving 7 bases between the germline ends. Here the CDR3 DNA reads TGTGCCATCAGTGACCGAGGGACTGAAGCTTTCTTT. Protein: CAISDRGTEAFF.

The genes are TRBV4-3 and TRBJ2-4, with TRBD2 matching 11 bases. The CDR3 spans 18 residues. CDR1 is LGHNA, CDR2 YSLEER, per germline. V gave up 1 base and J gave up 1 base; unmatched junction bases: 6. The CDR3 coding sequence is TGCGCCAGCAGCCAAGGAGTAGCGGGGGGGCCGGCCAAAAACATTCAGTACTTC. It is translated as CASSQGVAGGPAKNIQYF.

This clonotype was detected a few times. An end of the junction differs from the germline gene, which may be a read error. The chain joins TRBV5-6 to TRBJ2-5, with D perhaps assigned TRBD1 or TRBD2 (6 bases each). This CDR3 region has 16 residues. Germline V gives CDR1 SGHDT, CDR2 YYEEEE. In DNA, the CDR3 is TGTGCCGGCAGCGGAACGTCGGGGGCACCCCAAGAGACCCAGTACTTC. Encoded protein: CAGSGTSGAPQETQYF.

The J gene is TRBJ2-7, the V gene TRBV20-1; 7 bases match TRBD2. Trimming took 6 bases from V and 6 from J; bases not matched to a gene: 17. Germline V CDR1 and CDR2: DFQATT, SNEGSKA (reference sequence). This CDR3 region has 15 residues. This CDR3 reads CSAILSGMEVREQYF. In DNA form, the CDR3 reads TGCAGTGCCATCCTCAGCGGGATGGAGGTTCGCGAGCAGTACTTC.

This clonotype was observed at least ten times. The chain combines TRBV29-1 with TRBJ2-5, with a weak D call TRBD1 (6 bases). V lost 6 bases and J lost 2, with 10 bases in between. This CDR3 contains 12 residues. Germline loops: CDR1 SQVTM, CDR2 ANQGSEA. The CDR3 nucleotides are TGCAGCGTCGGGACACCTCAAGAGACCCAGTACTTC. Translated, it gives CSVGTPQETQYF.

J is TRBJ2-1 and V is TRBV13; 14 positions match TRBD2. With V trimmed by 5 bases and J by 8 bases, 14 bases remained unmatched. The CDR3 loop spans 18 amino acids. Germline CDR1 PRHDT, CDR2 FYEKMQ (reference sequence). The CDR3 DNA reads as TGTGCCAGCAGCCCCGGGACTAGCGGGAGTTGGGTGGGCCATGAGCAGTTCTTC. Its translation is CASSPGTSGSWVGHEQFF.

The CDR3 is CASSLGIVARTETQYF. CDR3 nucleotides: TGCGCCAGCAGCCTGGGAATAGTTGCCCGAACAGAGACCCAGTACTTC. J is TRBJ2-5 and V is TRBV5-1; D is unclear. There are 16 residues in the CDR3. Germline V lookup: CDR1 SGHRS, CDR2 YFSETQ. V was pared by 4 bases and J by 4 bases, with 20 bases between.

The rearrangement links TRBV6-5 to TRBJ2-7; D uncertain. This CDR3 comprises 13 residues. Trimming left V 2 bases short and J 7 bases short, with 12 bases between. Germline-derived CDR1 and CDR2 are MNHEY and SVGAGI. The DNA for the CDR3 is TGTGCCAGCAGTTACAGTGGAGACGGTGAGCAGTACTTC. Protein: CASSYSGDGEQYF.